The T cell receptor beta chain described here comes from a study of blood T cell repertoires in COVID-19. In the study overall: Specimens from acute and convalescent COVID-19 originated in the United States, Italy and Spain. PBMCs, B-cell-depleted T cells, or T cells were the source of the cDNA or gDNA that made up the material.

Authors' data handling: Cell counts per sample came from amplifying reference gene primers. Measured with immunoSEQ multiplex PCR; TCRdb has only the in-frame clones, and not every one. V, J and clone size derive from that table, while D and trimming were established from the DNA sequence. The table records around 170,000 clones, 74% of them present only once. Germline V gives CDR1 LGHDT, CDR2 YNNKEL (reference sequence). J was trimmed by 7 bases and V by 6 bases; bases with no gene match: 9. The CDR3 is made up of 16 amino acids. The V call is TRBV3-1 (or the pseudogene TRBV3-2), the J call TRBJ2-1; 13 nucleotides align to TRBD2. This clonotype was sampled from a woman of 80 years or more with acute or convalescent COVID-19. The sequencing input was peripheral blood. Here the CDR3 reads CASSRTSGSWGNEQFF. In DNA form, the CDR3 reads TGTGCCAGCAGTCGGACTAGCGGGAGCTGGGGAAATGAGCAGTTCTTC.